These 15 T cell receptor beta chains were all obtained from the same sample, sequenced in a study of identical twins. TCRdb itself ran the 5' RACE reads through MiXCR, one entry per CDR3 protein. Altogether hundreds of thousands of distinct CDR3 sequences are present, over 8.5% being singletons, with the ten largest covering about 0.98%. These data are also associated with another study on yellow fever vaccine responses in identical twins.

Sequencing was carried out using PBMCs. The receptors stem from a woman between 18 and 30 years old in good health.

The V gene is TRBV15, the J gene TRBJ2-1, with D maybe TRBD2 (6 bases). The CDR3 is 16 amino acids. The V end was cut by 0 bases, the J end by 2 bases, with 11 bases between. Germline CDR1 LNHNV, CDR2 YYDKDF (reference sequence). The CDR3 is CATSRDGLAPYNEQFF. In DNA form, the CDR3 reads TGTGCCACCAGCAGAGATGGGCTAGCGCCCTACAATGAGCAGTTCTTC.

There are a few counts of this clonotype. V is TRBV11-2 and J is TRBJ2-5; D unclear. Trimming removed 3 bases at V and 7 bases at J, with 9 bases between. Per germline, CDR1 SGHAT and CDR2 FQNNGV. This CDR3 contains 12 residues. CDR3 sequence: CASSFETGTQYF. CDR3 bases: TGTGCCAGCAGCTTCGAAACGGGGACCCAGTACTTC.

This clonotype was found many times. DNA for the CDR3: TGCAGTGCTAGTAGTCCCCTGATGAACACTGAAGCTTTCTTT. It translates to CSASSPLMNTEAFF. V is TRBV20-1 and J is TRBJ1-1; D call uncertain. The CDR3 is 14 residues long. V was cut by 3 bases and J by 0 bases, with 11 bases left in between. Germline-derived CDR1 and CDR2 are DFQATT and SNEGSKA (reference sequence).

This clonotype occurred many times. The chain combines TRBV4-2 with TRBJ2-7, with a possible D match to TRBD2 (6 bases). Germline-derived CDR1 and CDR2 are LGHNA and YNFKEQ. This CDR3 is built from 13 residues. The germline V and J ends were trimmed by 4 bases and 3 bases, with 10 bases remaining between them. The CDR3 here is CASSPWGGYEQYF. The CDR3, as DNA: TGTGCCAGCAGCCCCTGGGGAGGCTACGAGCAGTACTTC.

This clonotype was recorded at least ten times. J is TRBJ2-3 and V is TRBV28; 15 bases map to TRBD2. This CDR3 has 21 residues. Germline CDR1 MDHEN, CDR2 SYDVKM. The V segment lost 1 base and the J segment 6 bases; nucleotides outside the gene matches: 17. The CDR3 is CASSLYYRTGLAGGPEDTQYF. CDR3 nucleotides: TGTGCCAGCAGTTTATATTACCGGACGGGACTAGCGGGAGGACCCGAGGATACGCAGTATTTT. Looking up the rest from reference TRBV28 and TRBJ2-3 gives the full variable domain: DVKVTQSSRYLVKRTGEKVFLECVQDMDHENMFWYRQDPGLGLRLIYFSYDVKMKEKGDIPEGYSVSREKKERFSLILESASTNQTSMYLCASSLYYRTGLAGGPEDTQYFGPGTRLTVL.

This clonotype was counted ten times or more. The V and J genes are TRBV6-1 and TRBJ1-2; unclear D gene. Germline CDR1 is MNHNS and CDR2 is SASEGT. CDR3 length: 14 amino acids. The V end was cut by 8 bases, the J end by 6 bases, with 19 bases between. The CDR3 protein is CASYSPGQADGYTF. CDR3 DNA sequence: TGTGCCAGCTATTCGCCGGGCCAGGCGGATGGCTACACCTTC.

The chain joins TRBV5-1 to TRBJ2-1; perhaps TRBD2 as D (6 bases). V was shortened by 0 bases and J by 0 bases, with 13 bases between the two germline ends. Germline V gene lookup returns CDR1 SGHRS and CDR2 YFSETQ. The CDR3 has 17 residues. Written as DNA, the CDR3 is TGCGCCAGCAGCTTGGTGTTTCGGGGGAGCTCCTACAATGAGCAGTTCTTC. It is translated as CASSLVFRGSSYNEQFF.

This sequence joins TRBV4-3 and TRBJ2-7; TRBD2 aligns across 12 bases. The CDR3 contains 15 residues. Trimming cost V 3 bases and J 3 bases; bases outside gene matches: 3. Germline-derived CDR1 and CDR2 are LGHNA and YSLEER. This chain's CDR3 is CASSHRLAGDYEQYF. The DNA of the CDR3 is TGCGCCAGCAGCCATAGACTAGCGGGAGACTACGAGCAGTACTTC.

The sample holds many counts of this clonotype. The V gene is TRBV4-1, the J gene TRBJ2-2; 10 bases agree with TRBD2. The length of the CDR3 is 16 residues. J was trimmed by 1 base and V by 2 bases; bases with no gene match: 1. Germline CDR1 is MGHRA and CDR2 is YSYEKL. CDR3 nucleotide sequence: TGCGCCAGCAGCCAAAGACTAGCGGGGAACACCGGGGAGCTGTTTTTT. Translated: CASSQRLAGNTGELFF.

This clonotype has only a few counts. The chain combines TRBV20-1 with TRBJ2-7; tentative D call: TRBD2 (7 bases). V lost 1 base to trimming and J lost 3 bases, with 13 bases between them. Germline V gene sequence: CDR1 DFQATT, CDR2 SNEGSKA (reference sequence). The CDR3 length is 14 residues. The CDR3, as DNA: TGCAGTGCTAGAGGAGGCGGGGGCGGCTACGAGCAGTACTTC. This sequence encodes CSARGGGGGYEQYF.

This clonotype occurred a few times. The chain couples TRBV4-3 to TRBJ2-1; D not certain. This CDR3 has 15 amino acids. Per the germline V gene, CDR1 is LGHNA and CDR2 is YSLEER. V was trimmed by 0 bases and J by 3 bases, leaving 9 bases between them. CDR3 in amino acids: CASSQEETIYNEQFF. Written as DNA, the CDR3 is TGCGCCAGCAGCCAAGAGGAGACAATCTACAATGAGCAGTTCTTC.

This clonotype was observed a few times. The chain employs TRBV28 and TRBJ2-1, with 8 nucleotides matching TRBD2. The junction had 4 bases not matched to a gene; V was cut back by 2 bases and J by 1 base. The CDR3 has 16 amino acids. From germline, CDR1 is MDHEN and CDR2 SYDVKM. The CDR3 DNA reads as TGTGCCAGCAGTTTAGACAAGCGGGGGTCCTACAATGAGCAGTTCTTC. It translates to CASSLDKRGSYNEQFF.

The sample holds a few counts of this clonotype. The chain combines TRBV6-1 with TRBJ1-1; D unclear. Trimming took off 3 bases at V and 1 base at J, with 6 bases between the two ends. CDR3 length equals 13 residues. Germline loops: CDR1 MNHNS, CDR2 SASEGT. CDR3 residues: CASSDGENTEAFF. The CDR3 DNA sequence: TGTGCCAGCAGTGATGGAGAGAACACTGAAGCTTTCTTT.

This clonotype appeared a few times. The chain carries TRBV20-1 and TRBJ2-1; tentatively, D is TRBD2 (5 bases). Trimming shortened V by 8 bases and J by 5 bases, and 19 bases separated the two germline ends. The CDR3 has 14 amino acids. Germline lookup yields CDR1 DFQATT and CDR2 SNEGSKA (reference sequence). The CDR3 loop reads CSPQTADWDNEQFF. The CDR3 bases are TGCAGTCCTCAGACTGCGGACTGGGACAATGAGCAGTTCTTC.

A few counts support this clonotype. The gene calls are TRBV2 and TRBJ2-5; the match to TRBD2 covers 8 bases. The V gene's germline CDR1 is SNHLY and CDR2 FYNNEI. V dropped 8 bases and J dropped 1; count of bases not matched to a gene: 9. The CDR3 is made up of 15 amino acids. The DNA for the CDR3 is TGTGCCAGCGTGGGGGCTAGCGGGCCCCAAGAGACCCAGTACTTC. The encoded protein is CASVGASGPQETQYF.